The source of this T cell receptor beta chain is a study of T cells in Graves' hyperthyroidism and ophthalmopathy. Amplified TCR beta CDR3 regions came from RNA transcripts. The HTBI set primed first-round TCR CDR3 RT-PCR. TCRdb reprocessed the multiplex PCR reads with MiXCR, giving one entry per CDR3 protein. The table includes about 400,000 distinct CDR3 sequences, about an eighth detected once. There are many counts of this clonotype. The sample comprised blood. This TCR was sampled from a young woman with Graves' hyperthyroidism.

The CDR3 DNA reads as TGCAGCGCACAGGGGATGGAGACCCAGTACTTC. It encodes CSAQGMETQYF. The chain couples TRBV29-1 to TRBJ2-5; 7 positions agree with TRBD1. Germline CDR1 reads SQVTM; CDR2 reads ANQGSEA. The CDR3 totals 11 residues. The trim removed 7 bases at V and 5 bases at J, leaving 4 bases unmatched.